Below, 30 T cell receptor beta chains from the same sample are listed, as sequenced in a study of radiotherapy plus CTLA-4 blockade in lung cancer. Assay: immunoSEQ multiplex PCR; the TCRdb copy retains only in-frame clones and omits some. Here the sample spans approximately 76,000 clones, 60% to 85% being singletons. The sample consisted of peripheral blood, taken from a patient treated with radiotherapy plus ipilimumab. The receptors come from a human donor with non-small cell lung cancer who had a partial response to radiotherapy plus ipilimumab. Some clones in this sample may be carry-over from other donors' samples.

V gene TRBV2 combines with J gene TRBJ1-5; D ambiguous. CDR3 length: 14 amino acids. V dropped 6 bases and J dropped 2 bases, with 11 bases sitting between them. CDR1 is SNHLY and CDR2 is FYNNEI in the germline V gene. CDR3 in DNA: TGTGCCAGCAGACCTAACTTTGGCAATCAGCCCCAGCATTTT. Protein: CASRPNFGNQPQHF.

The V call is TRBV6-6, the J call TRBJ2-7, with 8 bases lining up with TRBD1. This CDR3 is 14 amino acids long. Germline V gives CDR1 MNHNY, CDR2 SVGAGI (reference sequence). The V segment lost 0 bases and the J segment 8 bases; nucleotides outside the gene matches: 6. This CDR3 reads CASSYSSTGAKQYF. The CDR3 coding sequence is TGTGCCAGCAGTTACTCGTCGACAGGGGCTAAGCAGTACTTC.

This chain links TRBV29-1 with TRBJ1-2; D perhaps matches TRBD1 (5 bases). Germline V CDR1 and CDR2: SQVTM, ANQGSEA. This CDR3 contains 13 residues. Trimming pared 6 bases from V and 7 bases from J, leaving 18 bases between. CDR3 residues: CSVNRQSVVGYTF. The CDR3 nucleotides read TGCAGCGTAAACCGACAGTCTGTCGTTGGCTACACCTTC. The whole variable domain, remainder taken from reference TRBV29-1 and TRBJ1-2, is SAVISQKPSRDICQRGTSLTIQCQVDSQVTMMFWYRQQPGQSLTLIATANQGSEATYESGFVIDKFPISRPNLTFSTLTVSNMSPEDSSIYLCSVNRQSVVGYTFGSGTRLTVV.

The rearrangement links TRBV11-3 to TRBJ2-7, with 14 bases aligning to TRBD2. This CDR3 is 13 amino acids long. CDR1 and CDR2 from the germline V gene are SGHNT and YENEEA. The ends lost 6 bases at V and 7 bases at J; junction bases unmatched: 2. The CDR3 DNA reads TGTGCCAGCAGTCGACTAGCGGGAGGGGAGCAGTACTTC. Translation gives CASSRLAGGEQYF.

V is TRBV27 and J is TRBJ2-7, with 9 positions matching TRBD2. The germline CDR1 and CDR2 sequences are MNHEY and SMNVEV (reference sequence). After removal of 6 bases from V and 2 bases from J, the junction contained 2 bases not matched to a gene. There are 13 residues in the CDR3. The CDR3 region has the DNA TGTGCCAGCAGCCCTAGCGGGGCCTACGAGCAGTACTTC. Translating gives CASSPSGAYEQYF.

The chain employs TRBV12-5 and TRBJ2-7, with 7 positions matching TRBD1. This CDR3 is built from 14 residues. V gave up 2 bases and J gave up 3 bases; unmatched junction bases: 4. Germline values: CDR1 LGHNT, CDR2 FRNRAP. CDR3 sequence: CASGLWQGDYEQYF. The CDR3 DNA reads TGTGCTAGTGGTTTGTGGCAGGGGGACTACGAGCAGTACTTC.

The chain uses TRBV19 and TRBJ1-2; the D gene is possibly TRBD1 (5 bases). The CDR3 is 15 amino acids. The germline CDR1 and CDR2 sequences are LNHDA and SQIVND (reference sequence). Trimming took off 6 bases at V and 4 bases at J, with 18 bases between the two ends. The CDR3 DNA reads as TGTGCCAGTAGCCCAGGACGACAGATCCTCTATGGCTACACCTTC. It is translated as CASSPGRQILYGYTF.

The V gene is TRBV9, the J gene TRBJ2-5; 8 positions agree with TRBD1. V was clipped by 0 bases and J by 0 bases; unmatched bases: 4. This CDR3 is built from 16 residues. Germline CDR1 SGDLS, CDR2 YYNGEE. CDR3 sequence (DNA): TGTGCCAGCAGCGTAGGGCAGGGGGCTAACCAAGAGACCCAGTACTTC. Translation gives CASSVGQGANQETQYF.

CDR3 DNA sequence: TGTGCCAGCAGCTCCTGGGGCCCGTCGGCAGATACGCAGTATTTT. It specifies CASSSWGPSADTQYF. The rearrangement links TRBV5-6 to TRBJ2-3, with D tentatively TRBD1 (5 bases). Germline-derived CDR1 and CDR2 are SGHDT and YYEEEE. The CDR3 totals 15 residues. V lost 3 bases, J lost 4 bases, and 15 bases lay in between.

V gene TRBV6-1 combines with J gene TRBJ1-5, with 10 positions matching TRBD1. V shed 0 bases, J shed 9 bases, and the junction held 11 bases outside the gene matches. In germline, CDR1 is MNHNS, CDR2 SASEGT. The CDR3 covers 17 residues. The CDR3 sequence: CASSEAGRDRGVRPQHF. CDR3 nucleotides: TGTGCCAGCAGTGAAGCGGGCCGGGACAGGGGCGTGAGGCCCCAGCATTTT.

This chain connects TRBV5-1 to TRBJ2-3; a possible D gene is TRBD2 (5 bases). The ends were cut back, 2 bases at V and 3 bases at J, with 7 bases in the middle. This CDR3 contains 13 residues. Germline CDR1 and CDR2: SGHRS and YFSETQ. CDR3 in DNA: TGCGCCAGCAGCTTTCCGGGGACAGATACGCAGTATTTT. It yields the protein CASSFPGTDTQYF.

The genes are TRBV5-1 and TRBJ2-1; TRBD2 agrees at 12 bases. V was pared by 4 bases and J by 9 bases, with 5 bases of the junction left unmatched. The length of the CDR3 is 14 residues. Per germline, CDR1 SGHRS and CDR2 YFSETQ. The CDR3 DNA follows: TGCGCCAGCAGCCCTAGCGGGGGGGCCGGTGAGCAGTTCTTC. This sequence encodes CASSPSGGAGEQFF. The entire variable domain, with the rest obtained from reference TRBV5-1 and TRBJ2-1, is as follows: KAGVTQTPRYLIKTRGQQVTLSCSPISGHRSVSWYQQTPGQGLQFLFEYFSETQRNKGNFPGRFSGRQFSNSRSEMNVSTLELGDSALYLCASSPSGGAGEQFFGPGTRLTVL.

This sequence joins TRBV4-3 and TRBJ1-3; the D gene is possibly TRBD1 (5 bases). Germline CDR1 reads LGHNA; CDR2 reads YSLEER. The CDR3 length is 15 residues. V was trimmed by 6 bases and J by 3 bases, leaving 15 bases between them. The CDR3 nucleotides read TGCGCCAGCAGTACCGGGCAGGGTGGTGGAAACACCATATATTTT. Translation gives CASSTGQGGGNTIYF.

V usage is TRBV5-5 and J usage is TRBJ2-1; TRBD2 aligns across 9 bases. The CDR3 covers 16 residues. V trimming: 4 bases; J trimming: 5 bases; junction bases outside the gene matches: 10. CDR1 and CDR2 (germline): SGHKS, YYEKEE (reference sequence). The CDR3 loop is CASSTPLAGAHNEQFF. The CDR3, as DNA: TGTGCCAGCAGCACCCCCTTAGCGGGGGCCCACAATGAGCAGTTCTTC.

The chain carries TRBV19 and TRBJ2-5, with D uncertain. V was shortened by 6 bases and J by 3 bases, with 11 bases between the two germline ends. This CDR3 spans 13 amino acids. Germline V gene lookup returns CDR1 LNHDA and CDR2 SQIVND (reference sequence). For the CDR3, the DNA is TGTGCCAGTAGGGCTCTGGCAGAAGAGACCCAGTACTTC. Protein product: CASRALAEETQYF. The variable domain in full, completed from reference TRBV19 and TRBJ2-5, reads DGGITQSPKYLFRKEGQNVTLSCEQNLNHDAMYWYRQDPGQGLRLIYYSQIVNDFQKGDIAEGYSVSREKKESFPLTVTSAQKNPTAFYLCASRALAEETQYFGPGTRLLVL.

The chain couples TRBV6-1 to TRBJ1-5; 9 nucleotides line up with TRBD1. This CDR3 comprises 15 residues. V gave up 6 bases and J gave up 7 bases; unmatched junction bases: 10. Germline V gene sequence: CDR1 MNHNS, CDR2 SASEGT. CDR3 region: CASSLGQGYRQPQHF. CDR3 sequence (DNA): TGTGCCAGCAGCCTGGGACAGGGATATAGACAGCCCCAGCATTTT.

This clone occurred once. The J gene is TRBJ2-1, the V gene TRBV4-2, with 10 positions matching TRBD2. There are 16 residues in the CDR3. Germline V gene lookup returns CDR1 LGHNA and CDR2 YNFKEQ. J gave up 8 bases and V 4 bases, and 11 bases lay outside the gene matches. Here the CDR3 DNA reads TGTGCCAGCAGCCGGTCCGGGACTAGCGCTGGCGATGAGCAGTTCTTC. Translated: CASSRSGTSAGDEQFF.

The chain uses TRBV19 and TRBJ1-3; D not certain. The CDR3 contains 15 residues. Germline lookup yields CDR1 LNHDA and CDR2 SQIVND (reference sequence). Trimming removed 2 bases from V and 0 bases from J, with 8 bases in between. The CDR3 reads CASSITTGSGNTIYF. CDR3 coding DNA: TGTGCCAGTAGTATAACGACGGGCTCTGGAAACACCATATATTTT.

This clone has just a few counts. This chain's CDR3 is CASSRGPGNTIYF. CDR3 coding DNA: TGTGCCAGTTCCAGGGGGCCTGGAAACACCATATATTTT. The chain carries TRBV27 and TRBJ1-3, with 8 positions matching TRBD1. This CDR3 has 13 amino acids. Trimming cost V 9 bases and J 2 bases; bases outside gene matches: 3. Germline CDR1 MNHEY, CDR2 SMNVEV (reference sequence).

This chain joins TRBV11-3 and TRBJ1-1, with D uncertain. Trimming stripped 5 bases from V and 3 bases from J, with 4 bases between. Germline CDR1 is SGHNT and CDR2 is YENEEA. CDR3 length: 11 amino acids. CDR3: CASSTHTEAFF. As DNA, the CDR3 is TGTGCCAGCAGCACTCACACTGAAGCTTTCTTT.

Written as DNA, the CDR3 is TGCGCCAGCAGCGCGAGATCCGGGACTAGCGGAACCTACGAGCAGTACTTC. Its protein is CASSARSGTSGTYEQYF. The chain is built from TRBV5-1 and TRBJ2-7; TRBD2 aligns across 11 bases. Germline trimming cut 4 bases from V and 2 bases from J; bases unmatched to any gene: 11. This CDR3 is built from 17 residues. The V gene's germline CDR1 is SGHRS and CDR2 YFSETQ.

The sample holds one count of this clone. The rearrangement links TRBV18 to TRBJ2-3; TRBD2 matches at 9 bases. V shed 0 bases, J shed 6 bases, and the junction held 7 bases outside the gene matches. From germline, CDR1 is KGHSH and CDR2 LQKENI. The CDR3 contains 16 residues. CDR3 in DNA: TGTGCCAGCTCACCACCGGGACTAGCAACACTCGATACGCAGTATTTT. Amino acids: CASSPPGLATLDTQYF.

The V gene is TRBV11-2, the J gene TRBJ2-3, with TRBD2 identical over 8 bases. CDR3 length equals 16 residues. V lost 1 base to trimming and J lost 5 bases; unmatched junction nucleotides: 8. Per the germline V gene, CDR1 is SGHAT and CDR2 is FQNNGV. CDR3 coding DNA: TGTGCCAGCAGCTTAGTCCCGGGGGGGCTACTAGATACGCAGTATTTT. It is translated as CASSLVPGGLLDTQYF.

The chain carries TRBV5-1 and TRBJ1-4, with 7 positions matching TRBD1. The trim removed 4 bases at V and 4 bases at J, leaving 4 bases unmatched. The CDR3 extends over 14 amino acids. From germline, CDR1 is SGHRS and CDR2 YFSETQ. The CDR3 spells CASSPGQFNEKLFF. The CDR3 nucleotides are TGCGCCAGCAGCCCGGGACAGTTTAATGAAAAACTGTTTTTT.

The V gene is TRBV5-6, the J gene TRBJ1-4; 10 bases are a match to TRBD1. CDR3 length equals 15 residues. Germline V CDR1 and CDR2: SGHDT, YYEEEE. V trimming: 4 bases; J trimming: 8 bases; junction bases outside the gene matches: 8. In nucleotides, the CDR3 is TGTGCCAGCAGCGGGACAGGGGCGGGGAAGGAAAAACTGTTTTTT. Translated: CASSGTGAGKEKLFF.

The chain uses TRBV29-1 and TRBJ1-4; 7 bases line up with TRBD1. This CDR3 region has 16 residues. Germline CDR1 reads SQVTM; CDR2 reads ANQGSEA. Trimming took 6 bases from V and 0 from J; bases not matched to a gene: 10. The CDR3: CSVAGTETSTNEKLFF. The CDR3 DNA sequence: TGCAGCGTCGCCGGGACAGAGACCTCAACTAATGAAAAACTGTTTTTT. The entire variable domain, with the rest obtained from reference TRBV29-1 and TRBJ1-4, is as follows: SAVISQKPSRDICQRGTSLTIQCQVDSQVTMMFWYRQQPGQSLTLIATANQGSEATYESGFVIDKFPISRPNLTFSTLTVSNMSPEDSSIYLCSVAGTETSTNEKLFFGSGTQLSVL.

The V call is TRBV5-1, the J call TRBJ2-7; maybe TRBD1 (6 bases). Germline V lookup: CDR1 SGHRS, CDR2 YFSETQ. CDR3 length equals 14 residues. V lost 0 bases, J lost 3 bases, and 10 bases lay in between. CDR3: CASSLEGQIYEQYF. The DNA for the CDR3 is TGCGCCAGCAGCTTGGAAGGACAGATCTACGAGCAGTACTTC.

The chain uses TRBV5-5 and TRBJ1-2; TRBD1 agrees at 8 bases. Trimming took 4 bases from V and 7 from J; bases not matched to a gene: 9. Germline V gives CDR1 SGHKS, CDR2 YYEKEE (reference sequence). CDR3 length: 14 amino acids. The DNA of the CDR3 is TGTGCCAGCAGCGACGGACAGGGTACGGCTGGCTACACCTTC. This sequence encodes CASSDGQGTAGYTF.

The chain carries TRBV7-8 and TRBJ2-7; 7 bases map to TRBD2. V lost 7 bases and J lost 2; bases outside the gene matches: 17. Germline assignment: CDR1 SGHVS and CDR2 FQNEAQ. CDR3 length equals 17 residues. Here the CDR3 reads CASTLSVGGPLPYEQYF. The CDR3 DNA is TGTGCCAGCACTCTTAGCGTGGGAGGGCCCCTTCCCTACGAGCAGTACTTC.

This chain joins TRBV7-2 and TRBJ2-3; maybe TRBD2 (6 bases). This CDR3 is built from 15 residues. Between the trimmed V and J ends, which lost 5 bases and 4 bases, there was a span of 16 bases. CDR1 and CDR2 (germline): SGHTA, FQGNSA. The CDR3 bases are TGTGCCAGCAGCCTGGGACTCTTGGGGGCAGATACGCAGTATTTT. It encodes CASSLGLLGADTQYF.